Given below is one T cell receptor beta chain in context. This sample is part of a study of blood T cell repertoires in COVID-19. On the study more broadly: Material from acute and convalescent COVID-19 was sourced from the United States, Italy and Spain. Sources were T cells, B-cell-depleted T cells, or PBMCs; the material itself was cDNA or gDNA.

Study processing details: Nucleated cell number was recorded as an estimate derived from reference gene primer amplification. The table came from immunoSEQ multiplex PCR; TCRdb's copy has only in-frame clones and leaves some out. Clone size and V and J calls were adopted from that table, with D and trimming inferred from the DNA. This sample has roughly 60,000 clones, with around 82% found just once. Seattle-derived patients entered the study during active infection and were followed longitudinally. V was trimmed by 0 bases and J by 2 bases, leaving 8 bases between them. The germline gives CDR1 MNHEY, CDR2 SMNVEV (reference sequence). This CDR3 has 15 amino acids.

The sample was peripheral blood. The origin of this receptor is a man in his 60s with COVID-19, enrolled during active disease. V gene TRBV27 combines with J gene TRBJ2-1; D remains ambiguous. CDR3 DNA sequence: TGTGCCAGCAGTTTATCTCAACAGACCTACAATGAGCAGTTCTTC. Residues: CASSLSQQTYNEQFF.